The rows below give T cell receptor beta chains drawn from one sample of a study of neurological immune-mediated disorders. TCRdb itself ran the 5' RACE reads through MiXCR, one entry per CDR3 protein. The table has roughly 120,000 distinct CDR3 sequences, about 3.4% seen once. The material sequenced was PBMCs. The receptors come from a woman aged 25 to 39 with multiple sclerosis. CDR3s include the opening cysteine and the closing phenylalanine or tryptophan. The order of the fields is D gene, CDR3 length, clone size, J gene, V gene, CDR3 protein, CDR3 DNA. The D gene is left open where the match is weak. A row's size may be missing; if present it is once, few, many or a size class.

>TRBD2|15|many|TRBJ2-3|TRBV20-1
CSARVSGGALDTQYF
TGCAGTGCTAGAGTTAGCGGGGGGGCCTTGGATACGCAGTATTTT
>-|14|many|TRBJ2-7|TRBV12-3/TRBV12-4
CASSLSGGRYEQYF
TGTGCCAGCAGTTTGTCTGGGGGGAGGTACGAGCAGTACTTC
>TRBD1|13|many|TRBJ2-7|TRBV27
CASATGDSYEQYF
TGTGCCAGCGCGACCGGGGACAGCTACGAGCAGTACTTC
>TRBD2|14|many|TRBJ2-3|TRBV5-1
CASRESSGRDTQYF
TGCGCCAGCAGGGAGTCTAGCGGGAGAGATACGCAGTATTTT
>TRBD2|17|many|TRBJ2-1|TRBV20-1
CSARALTSVAVYNEQFF
TGCAGTGCTAGAGCCCTGACTAGCGTCGCAGTCTACAATGAGCAGTTCTTC
>TRBD1|15|many|TRBJ2-1|TRBV6-5
CASSVGTGANNEQFF
TGTGCCAGCAGTGTCGGGACAGGGGCTAACAATGAGCAGTTCTTC
>TRBD2|18|many|TRBJ2-1|TRBV3-1
CASSQAKAGVSSYNEQFF
TGTGCCAGCAGCCAGGCTAAAGCGGGGGTTAGCTCCTACAATGAGCAGTTCTTC
>TRBD1|13|many|TRBJ2-7|TRBV20-1
CSATKVQGYEQYF
TGCAGTGCTACCAAAGTACAGGGGTACGAGCAGTACTTC
>TRBD2|14|many|TRBJ2-7|TRBV20-1
CSARSRLAGYEQYF
TGCAGTGCTAGATCCCGCCTAGCGGGTTACGAGCAGTACTTC
>-|14|few|TRBJ2-7|TRBV4-3
CASSQDERSYEQYF
TGCGCCAGCAGCCAAGATGAGAGGTCCTACGAGCAGTACTTC
>-|15|many|TRBJ2-3|TRBV15
CATSSRRQPTDTQYF
TGTGCCACCAGCAGTAGACGACAGCCCACAGATACGCAGTATTTT
>-|15|many|TRBJ2-6|TRBV11-2
CASSLVLPGANVLTF
TGTGCCAGCAGCTTAGTACTTCCCGGGGCCAACGTCCTGACTTTC
>-|14|many|TRBJ2-3|TRBV10-3
CAISEPPPAGTQYF
TGTGCCATCAGTGAGCCACCCCCGGCAGGTACGCAGTATTTT
>-|18|few|TRBJ1-5|TRBV5-5
CASSQQNDRTYSNQPQHF
TGTGCCAGCAGCCAGCAGAATGACAGAACTTATAGCAATCAGCCCCAGCATTTT
>-|12|many|TRBJ2-1|TRBV20-1
CSASGPYNEQFF
TGCAGTGCTAGCGGTCCCTACAATGAGCAGTTCTTC
>-|13|many|TRBJ2-4|TRBV7-2
CASRGTAGNIQYF
TGTGCCAGCAGAGGGACAGCGGGAAACATTCAGTACTTC
>TRBD2|15|many|TRBJ2-1|TRBV18
CASSPPAGGHNEQFF
TGTGCCAGCTCACCACCGGCGGGGGGGCACAATGAGCAGTTCTTC
>-|13|many|TRBJ1-2|TRBV6-1
CASSESGTGGYTF
TGTGCCAGCAGTGAAAGTGGAACTGGGGGCTACACCTTC
>-|11|many|TRBJ1-2|TRBV20-1
CSASGSYGYTF
TGCAGTGCTAGCGGCAGCTATGGCTACACCTTC
>TRBD1|13|many|TRBJ1-1|TRBV5-6
CASSLSAGGKAFF
TGTGCCAGCAGCTTGTCGGCAGGGGGAAAAGCTTTCTTT
>TRBD1|16|many|TRBJ2-5|TRBV7-2
CASSSPSGTGGGTQYF
TGTGCCAGCAGCTCCCCTTCCGGGACAGGGGGCGGGACCCAGTACTTC
>-|14|many|TRBJ2-3|TRBV20-1
CSARDPGRTDTQYF
TGCAGTGCTAGAGATCCCGGCCGCACAGATACGCAGTATTTT
>TRBD1|12|many|TRBJ1-2|TRBV12-3/TRBV12-4
CASSSVDRAYTF
TGTGCCAGCAGTTCGGTCGACAGGGCCTACACCTTC
>-|16|many|TRBJ1-3|TRBV5-1
CASSFNSADSGNTIYF
TGCGCCAGCAGCTTTAACAGCGCCGACTCTGGAAACACCATATATTTT
>-|16|many|TRBJ2-2|TRBV11-2
CASSRGRQGTAGELFF
TGTGCCAGCAGCCGCGGGAGACAGGGGACGGCCGGGGAGCTGTTTTTT
>TRBD2|14|many|TRBJ2-1|TRBV2
CASKGLASYNEQFF
TGTGCCAGCAAAGGACTAGCGAGTTACAATGAGCAGTTCTTC
>-|17|many|TRBJ2-3|TRBV5-4
CASSFVGGYSSTDTQYF
TGTGCCAGCAGCTTCGTCGGGGGTTATTCTAGCACAGATACGCAGTATTTT
>-|14|many|TRBJ1-6|TRBV7-9
CASSFFGQNSPLHF
TGTGCCAGCAGCTTCTTCGGGCAGAATTCACCCCTCCACTTT
>-|17|many|TRBJ1-1|TRBV14
CASSQDPSGGVRTEAFF
TGTGCCAGCAGCCAAGATCCTTCCGGGGGGGTAAGGACTGAAGCTTTCTTT
>-|14|many|TRBJ1-1|TRBV14
CASSQEWGDTEAFF
TGTGCCAGCAGCCAAGAGTGGGGGGACACTGAAGCTTTCTTT
>TRBD2|13|many|TRBJ2-5|TRBV29-1
CSLLAGVVETQYF
TGCAGCCTACTAGCGGGAGTTGTAGAGACCCAGTACTTC
>TRBD2|16|many|TRBJ2-1|TRBV4-3
CASSQGPSSGYNEQFF
TGCGCCAGCAGCCAAGGACCGTCTAGCGGTTACAATGAGCAGTTCTTC
>-|15|many|TRBJ2-1|TRBV7-2
CASSPRLGLYNEQFF
TGTGCCAGCAGCCCGAGACTAGGGCTCTACAATGAGCAGTTCTTC
>-|18|many|TRBJ2-6|TRBV29-1
CSVDGRGGGAAGANVLTF
TGCAGCGTTGATGGTCGAGGTGGGGGGGCTGCTGGGGCCAACGTCCTGACTTTC
>-|13|many|TRBJ2-1|TRBV27
CASSSLFSSEQFF
TGTGCCAGCAGTTCCTTATTTAGTAGTGAGCAGTTCTTC
>-|14|many|TRBJ2-3|TRBV20-1
CSAEGGGPTDTQYF
TGCAGTGCTGAGGGGGGGGGTCCAACAGATACGCAGTATTTT
>-|12|many|TRBJ2-5|TRBV29-1
CSVEFSDETQYF
TGCAGCGTTGAGTTCTCAGATGAGACCCAGTACTTC
>-|14|many|TRBJ2-2|TRBV18
CASSPSGGSGELFF
TGTGCCAGCTCACCATCCGGGGGATCCGGGGAGCTGTTTTTT
>-|13|many|TRBJ2-7|TRBV5-1
CASSLDGDYEQYF
TGCGCCAGCAGCTTAGACGGCGACTACGAGCAGTACTTC
>TRBD2|14|many|TRBJ2-2|TRBV5-1
CASSSTAGAGELFF
TGCGCCAGCAGCTCAACCGCGGGGGCCGGGGAGCTGTTTTTT
>TRBD1|15|many|TRBJ1-1|TRBV5-5
CASSFLTGRNTEAFF
TGTGCCAGCAGCTTTCTGACAGGGAGGAACACTGAAGCTTTCTTT
>-|15|many|TRBJ2-3|TRBV5-6
CASSFPLHPTDTQYF
TGTGCCAGCAGCTTCCCCCTGCATCCCACAGATACGCAGTATTTT
>-|13|-|TRBJ1-2|TRBV5-1
CASRRDGLYGYTF
TGCGCCAGCAGACGGGACGGGCTCTATGGCTACACCTTC
>TRBD2|16|many|TRBJ2-5|TRBV7-8
CASSLGLAGVRETQYF
TGTGCCAGCAGCTTAGGGCTAGCGGGGGTGCGGGAGACCCAGTACTTC
>-|15|-|TRBJ2-2|TRBV18
CASSPRGTNTGELFF
TGTGCCAGCTCACCTCGAGGAACAAACACCGGGGAGCTGTTTTTT
>-|15|many|TRBJ2-2|TRBV5-1
CASSTDFGNTGELFF
TGCGCCAGCAGCACGGACTTCGGAAACACCGGGGAGCTGTTTTTT
>-|12|many|TRBJ1-1|TRBV20-1
CSGGRKGTEAFF
TGCAGTGGGGGGAGGAAGGGCACTGAAGCTTTCTTT
>-|13|many|TRBJ2-7|TRBV4-3
CASSQDRVYEQYF
TGCGCCAGCAGCCAAGACAGGGTCTACGAGCAGTACTTC
>-|14|-|TRBJ1-1|TRBV7-6
CASSPGLTNTEAFF
TGTGCCAGCAGCCCTGGACTGACGAACACTGAAGCTTTCTTT
>-|12|many|TRBJ1-1|TRBV25-1
CASSEGEGEAFF
TGTGCCAGCAGTGAGGGGGAGGGAGAAGCTTTCTTT
>TRBD1|16|many|TRBJ1-5|TRBV6-2/TRBV6-3
CASSYRDRVRRQPQHF
TGTGCCAGCAGTTACCGGGACAGGGTTCGGCGTCAGCCCCAGCATTTT
>-|15|many|TRBJ1-5|TRBV5-5
CASSLVGSSNQPQHF
TGTGCCAGCAGCTTGGTTGGTAGTAGCAATCAGCCCCAGCATTTT
>-|16|few|TRBJ1-1|TRBV4-3
CASSQDPSGPWLEAFF
TGCGCCAGCAGCCAAGATCCGTCGGGCCCGTGGTTAGAAGCTTTCTTT